This TCR beta chain was sequenced during a study of T cell responses to AZD1222 COVID-19 vaccine. Clones were read by immunoSEQ multiplex PCR, and TCRdb kept only the in-frame ones, dropping some. The table includes some 110,000 clones, roughly 91% detected once. There are a few counts of this clone. Antigen: not known. The analysis combined second doses at about 4 or about 12 weeks. Study-level results: Spike-wide coverage was observed for vaccine-associated CD4 TCRs, with dominant responses at 160-218 and 743-854. After two AZD1222 doses, spike-specific TCR breadth and depth rose versus day 0. At baseline, just five to seven AZD1222 recipients tested seropositive.

This sample comprised peripheral blood, obtained 28 days after the second AZD1222 dose. This receptor was identified in an adult who received the AZD1222 COVID-19 vaccine.

The CDR3 sequence: CASSLSTWEGGAFF. The CDR3 nucleotides are TGTGCCAGCAGCTTATCGACCTGGGAGGGGGGAGCTTTCTTT. The V gene is TRBV11-2, the J gene TRBJ1-1, with D possibly being TRBD1 (6 bases). The CDR3 has 14 residues. Germline values: CDR1 SGHAT, CDR2 FQNNGV. The V and J ends lost 2 bases and 10 bases respectively, with 17 bases between them.